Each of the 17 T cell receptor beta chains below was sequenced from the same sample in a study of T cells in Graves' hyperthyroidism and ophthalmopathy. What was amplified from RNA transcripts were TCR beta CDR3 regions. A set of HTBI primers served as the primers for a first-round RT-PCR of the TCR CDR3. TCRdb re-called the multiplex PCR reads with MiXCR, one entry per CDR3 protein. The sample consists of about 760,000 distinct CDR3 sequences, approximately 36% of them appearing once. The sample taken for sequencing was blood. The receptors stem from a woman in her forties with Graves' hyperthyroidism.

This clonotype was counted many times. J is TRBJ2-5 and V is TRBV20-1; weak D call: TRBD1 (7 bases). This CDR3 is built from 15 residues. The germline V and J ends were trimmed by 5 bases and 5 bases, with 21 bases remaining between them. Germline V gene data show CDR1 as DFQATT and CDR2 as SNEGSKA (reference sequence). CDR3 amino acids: CSARTGTPRGETQYF. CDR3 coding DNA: TGCAGTGCTCGCACCGGGACTCCCAGGGGGGAGACCCAGTACTTC.

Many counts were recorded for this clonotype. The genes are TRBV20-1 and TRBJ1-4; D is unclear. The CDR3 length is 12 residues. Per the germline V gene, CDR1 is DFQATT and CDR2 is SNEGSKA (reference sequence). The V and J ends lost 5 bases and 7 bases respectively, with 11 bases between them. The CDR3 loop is CSALRDGEKLFF. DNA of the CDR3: TGCAGTGCTCTGCGCGACGGTGAAAAACTGTTTTTT.

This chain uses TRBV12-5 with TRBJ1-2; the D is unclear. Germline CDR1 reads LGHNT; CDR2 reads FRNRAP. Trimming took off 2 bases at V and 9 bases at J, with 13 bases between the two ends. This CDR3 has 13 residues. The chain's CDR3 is CASGLTQNNSYTF. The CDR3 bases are TGTGCTAGTGGTTTGACCCAAAATAATAGCTACACCTTC.

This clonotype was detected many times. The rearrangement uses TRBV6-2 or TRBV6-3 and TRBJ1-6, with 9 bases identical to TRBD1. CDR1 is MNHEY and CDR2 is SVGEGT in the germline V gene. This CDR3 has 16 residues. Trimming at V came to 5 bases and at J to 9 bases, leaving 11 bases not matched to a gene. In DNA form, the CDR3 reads TGTGCCAGCAGTCTTGCTCAACAGGGGGCAGGTTCACCCCTCCACTTT. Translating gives CASSLAQQGAGSPLHF.

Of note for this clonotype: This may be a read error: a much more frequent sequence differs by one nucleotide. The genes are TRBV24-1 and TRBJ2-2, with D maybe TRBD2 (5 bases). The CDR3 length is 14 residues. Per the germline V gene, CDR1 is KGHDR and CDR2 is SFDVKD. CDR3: CATRPDANTGELSF. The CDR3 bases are TGTGCCACCCGCCCCGATGCGAACACCGGGGAGCTGTCTTTT.

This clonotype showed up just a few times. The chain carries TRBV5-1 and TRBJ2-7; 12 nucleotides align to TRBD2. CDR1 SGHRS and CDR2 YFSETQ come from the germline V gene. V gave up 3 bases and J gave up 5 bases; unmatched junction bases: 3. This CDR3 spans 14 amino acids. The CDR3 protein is CASSSTSGGDEQYF. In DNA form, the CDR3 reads TGCGCCAGCAGCTCGACTAGCGGGGGCGACGAGCAGTACTTC.

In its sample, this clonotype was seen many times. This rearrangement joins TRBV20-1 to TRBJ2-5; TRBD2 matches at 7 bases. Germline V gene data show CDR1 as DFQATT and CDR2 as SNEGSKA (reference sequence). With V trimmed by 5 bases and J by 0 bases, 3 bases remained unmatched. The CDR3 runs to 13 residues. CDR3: CSAVAGHQETQYF. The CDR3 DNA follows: TGCAGTGCTGTAGCGGGCCACCAAGAGACCCAGTACTTC.

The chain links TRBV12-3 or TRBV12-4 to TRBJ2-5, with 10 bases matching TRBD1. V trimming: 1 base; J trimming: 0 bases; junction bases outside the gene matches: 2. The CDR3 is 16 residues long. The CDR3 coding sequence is TGTGCCAGCAGTTTAGGACAGGGGGCAAACCAAGAGACCCAGTACTTC. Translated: CASSLGQGANQETQYF.

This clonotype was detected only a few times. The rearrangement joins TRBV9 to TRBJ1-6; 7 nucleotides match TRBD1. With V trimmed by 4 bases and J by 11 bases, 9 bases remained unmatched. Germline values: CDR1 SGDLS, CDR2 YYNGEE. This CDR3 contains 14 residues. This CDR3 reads CASSQTDRVAPLHF. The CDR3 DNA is TGTGCCAGCAGCCAGACCGACAGGGTAGCACCCCTCCACTTT.

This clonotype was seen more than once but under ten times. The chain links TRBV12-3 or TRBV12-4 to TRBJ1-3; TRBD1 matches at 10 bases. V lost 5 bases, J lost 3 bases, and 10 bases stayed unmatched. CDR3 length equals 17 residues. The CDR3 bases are TGTGCCAGCAGTGGATTTCCGGGACAGGGGAATGGAAACACCATATATTTT. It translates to CASSGFPGQGNGNTIYF.

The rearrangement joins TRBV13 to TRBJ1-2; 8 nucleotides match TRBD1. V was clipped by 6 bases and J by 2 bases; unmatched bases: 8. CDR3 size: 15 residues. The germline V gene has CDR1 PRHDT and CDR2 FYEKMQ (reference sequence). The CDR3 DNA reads TGTGCCAGCAGATCCGGACAGGGTCCCAACTATGGCTACACCTTC. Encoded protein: CASRSGQGPNYGYTF.

CDR3 sequence reads: CASTPTGGRETQYF. In DNA, the CDR3 is TGTGCCAGCACCCCGACAGGGGGTCGAGAGACCCAGTACTTC. The rearrangement joins TRBV6-6 to TRBJ2-5, with 9 bases identical to TRBD1. CDR3 size: 14 residues. Germline V CDR1 and CDR2: MNHNY, SVGAGI (reference sequence). V was pared by 7 bases and J by 4 bases, with 7 bases of the junction left unmatched.

The CDR3 region has the DNA TGTGCCAGCAGTTACAAGCGACTAAACACTGAAGCTTTCTTT. Protein product: CASSYKRLNTEAFF. V is TRBV6-5 and J is TRBJ1-1; D is undetermined. Trimming shortened V by 2 bases and J by 2 bases, and 9 bases separated the two germline ends. The CDR3 length is 14 residues. Germline V gene lookup returns CDR1 MNHEY and CDR2 SVGAGI.

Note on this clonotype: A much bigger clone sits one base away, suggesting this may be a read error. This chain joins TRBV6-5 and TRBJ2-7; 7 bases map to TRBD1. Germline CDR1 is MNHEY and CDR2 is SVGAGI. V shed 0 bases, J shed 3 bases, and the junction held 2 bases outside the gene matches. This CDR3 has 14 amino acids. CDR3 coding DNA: TGTGCCAGCAGTTACTCGGCAGGGGGCTACGAGCAGTACTTC. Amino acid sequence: CASSYSAGGYEQYF.

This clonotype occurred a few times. In nucleotides, the CDR3 is TGTGCCAGCAGTTTTGATAGGTTGGGATACGAGCAGTACTTC. It yields the protein CASSFDRLGYEQYF. V gene TRBV2 combines with J gene TRBJ2-7; D gene ambiguous. The V end lost 5 bases, the J end lost 4 bases, and 15 bases lay between the germline ends. Germline assignment: CDR1 SNHLY and CDR2 FYNNEI. The CDR3 runs 14 residues.

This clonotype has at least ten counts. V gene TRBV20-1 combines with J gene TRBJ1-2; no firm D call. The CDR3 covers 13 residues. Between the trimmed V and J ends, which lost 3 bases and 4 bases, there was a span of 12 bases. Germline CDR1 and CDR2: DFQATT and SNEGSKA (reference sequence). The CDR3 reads CSASPVRGYGYTF. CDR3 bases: TGCAGTGCTAGTCCAGTCAGAGGCTATGGCTACACCTTC.

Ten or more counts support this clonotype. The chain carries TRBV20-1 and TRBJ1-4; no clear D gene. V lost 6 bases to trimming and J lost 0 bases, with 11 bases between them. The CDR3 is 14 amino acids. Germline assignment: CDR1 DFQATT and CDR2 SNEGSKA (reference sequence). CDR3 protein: CSANGPATNEKLFF. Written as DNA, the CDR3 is TGCAGTGCCAATGGCCCCGCAACTAATGAAAAACTGTTTTTT.